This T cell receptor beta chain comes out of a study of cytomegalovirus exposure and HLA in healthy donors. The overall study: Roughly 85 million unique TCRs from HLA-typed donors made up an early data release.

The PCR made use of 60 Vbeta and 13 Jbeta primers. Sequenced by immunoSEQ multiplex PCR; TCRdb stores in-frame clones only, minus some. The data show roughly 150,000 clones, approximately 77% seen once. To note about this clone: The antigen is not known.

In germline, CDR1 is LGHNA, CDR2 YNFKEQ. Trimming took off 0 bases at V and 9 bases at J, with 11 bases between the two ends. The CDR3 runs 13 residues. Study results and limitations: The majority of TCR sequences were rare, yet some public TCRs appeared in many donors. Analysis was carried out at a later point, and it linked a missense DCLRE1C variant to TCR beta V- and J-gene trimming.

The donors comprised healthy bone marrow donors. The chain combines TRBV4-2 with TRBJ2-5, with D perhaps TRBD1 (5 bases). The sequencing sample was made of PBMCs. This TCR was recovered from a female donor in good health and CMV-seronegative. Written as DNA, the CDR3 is TGTGCCAGCAGCCAAGAGGGAACCAGGGCCCAGTACTTC. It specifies CASSQEGTRAQYF.